This T cell receptor beta chain was sequenced for a study of response to subunit inactivated influenza vaccine. General observations from the study: Every seasonal influenza vaccination brings in few new T cells, the authors suggested.

Each CDR3 protein is one row after TCRdb ran MiXCR on the RT-PCR reads. Among about 310,000 distinct CDR3 sequences listed, 21% were seen once. Germline values: CDR1 SQVTM, CDR2 ANQGSEA. The CDR3 contains 15 residues. V lost 1 base, J lost 4 bases, and 14 bases lay in between. This clonotype occurred a few times. Antigen unknown. The sequence derives from a man aged 45 to 70 who received an inactivated influenza vaccine. The genes are TRBV29-1 and TRBJ2-1; D remains unclear. The sample was PBMCs from blood, taken approximately 20 months after vaccination. The CDR3 loop reads CSVEGKDTPYNEQFF. The CDR3 nucleotides read TGCAGCGTTGAAGGAAAAGACACCCCGTACAATGAGCAGTTCTTC.